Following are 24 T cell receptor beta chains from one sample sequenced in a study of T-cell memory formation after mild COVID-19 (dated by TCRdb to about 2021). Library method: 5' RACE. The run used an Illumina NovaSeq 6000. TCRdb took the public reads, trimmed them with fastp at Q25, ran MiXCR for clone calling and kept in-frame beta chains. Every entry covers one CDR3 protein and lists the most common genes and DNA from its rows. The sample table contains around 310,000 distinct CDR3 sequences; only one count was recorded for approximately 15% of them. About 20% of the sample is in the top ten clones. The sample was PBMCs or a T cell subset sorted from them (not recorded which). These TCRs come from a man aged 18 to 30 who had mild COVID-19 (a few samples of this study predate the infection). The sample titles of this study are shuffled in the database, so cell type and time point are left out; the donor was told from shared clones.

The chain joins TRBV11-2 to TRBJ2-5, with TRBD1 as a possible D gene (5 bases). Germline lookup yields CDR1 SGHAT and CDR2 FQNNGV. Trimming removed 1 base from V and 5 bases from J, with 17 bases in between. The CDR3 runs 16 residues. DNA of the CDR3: TGTGCCAGCAGCTTAGGAGGTTGGGGCAGGGATGAGACCCAGTACTTC. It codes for CASSLGGWGRDETQYF.

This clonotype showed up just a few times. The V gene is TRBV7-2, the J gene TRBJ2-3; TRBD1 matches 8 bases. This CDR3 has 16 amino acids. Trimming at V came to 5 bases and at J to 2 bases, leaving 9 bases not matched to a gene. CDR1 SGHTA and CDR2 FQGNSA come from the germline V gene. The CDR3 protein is CASSDRTGKYTDTQYF. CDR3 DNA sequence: TGTGCCAGCAGCGACCGGACAGGGAAGTACACAGATACGCAGTATTTT.

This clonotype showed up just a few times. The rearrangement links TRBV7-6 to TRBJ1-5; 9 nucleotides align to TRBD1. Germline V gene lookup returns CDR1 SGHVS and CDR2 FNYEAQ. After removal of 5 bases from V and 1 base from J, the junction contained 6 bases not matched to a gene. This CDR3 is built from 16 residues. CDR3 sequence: CASSPGQGHSNQPQHF. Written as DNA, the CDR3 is TGTGCCAGCAGCCCCGGACAGGGGCACAGCAATCAGCCCCAGCATTTT.

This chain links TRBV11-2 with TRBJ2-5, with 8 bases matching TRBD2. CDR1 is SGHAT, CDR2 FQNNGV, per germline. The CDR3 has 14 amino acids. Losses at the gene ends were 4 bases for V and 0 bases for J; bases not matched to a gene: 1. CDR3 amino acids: CASSSAGDQETQYF. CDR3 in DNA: TGTGCCAGCAGCTCAGCGGGGGACCAAGAGACCCAGTACTTC.

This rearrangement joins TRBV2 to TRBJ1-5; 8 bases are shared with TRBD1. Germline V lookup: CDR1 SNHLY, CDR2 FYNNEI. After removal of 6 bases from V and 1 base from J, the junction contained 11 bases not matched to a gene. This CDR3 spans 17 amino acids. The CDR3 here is CASSGQGRNRSNQPQHF. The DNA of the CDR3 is TGTGCCAGCAGCGGACAGGGAAGGAATCGGAGCAATCAGCCCCAGCATTTT.

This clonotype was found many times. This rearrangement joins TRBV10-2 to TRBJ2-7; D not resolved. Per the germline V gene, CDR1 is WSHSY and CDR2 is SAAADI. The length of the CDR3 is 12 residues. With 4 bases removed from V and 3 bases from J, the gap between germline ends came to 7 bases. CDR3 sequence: CASSAESYEQYF. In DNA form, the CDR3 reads TGCGCCAGCAGTGCAGAAAGCTACGAGCAGTACTTC.

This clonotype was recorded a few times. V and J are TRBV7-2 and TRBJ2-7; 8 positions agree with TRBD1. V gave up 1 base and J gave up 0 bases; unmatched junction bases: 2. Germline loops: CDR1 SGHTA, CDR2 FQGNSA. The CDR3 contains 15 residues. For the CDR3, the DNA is TGTGCCAGCAGCTTAGTCACAGGGGGCTCCTACGAGCAGTACTTC. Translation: CASSLVTGGSYEQYF.

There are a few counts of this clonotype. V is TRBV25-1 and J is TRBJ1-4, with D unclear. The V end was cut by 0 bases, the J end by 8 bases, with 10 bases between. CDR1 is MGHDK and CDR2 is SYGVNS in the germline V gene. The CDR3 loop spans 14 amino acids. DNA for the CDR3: TGTGCCAGCAGTGAATATAGGCGGCAGGAAAAACTGTTTTTT. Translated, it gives CASSEYRRQEKLFF.

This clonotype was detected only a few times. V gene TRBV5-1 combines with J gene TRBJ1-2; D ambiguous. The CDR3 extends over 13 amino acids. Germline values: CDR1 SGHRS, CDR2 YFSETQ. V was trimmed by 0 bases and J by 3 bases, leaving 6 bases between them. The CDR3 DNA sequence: TGCGCCAGCAGCTTGGTGTCTGACTATGGCTACACCTTC. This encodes CASSLVSDYGYTF.

The CDR3 DNA follows: TGCGCCAGCAGCCATACGGGGCAGATAAACCAAGAGACCCAGTACTTC. Translating it yields CASSHTGQINQETQYF. The V call is TRBV4-3, the J call TRBJ2-5; perhaps D is TRBD1 or TRBD2 (5 bases each). The CDR3 spans 16 residues. The germline gives CDR1 LGHNA, CDR2 YSLEER. V lost 3 bases to trimming and J lost 0 bases, with 14 bases between them.

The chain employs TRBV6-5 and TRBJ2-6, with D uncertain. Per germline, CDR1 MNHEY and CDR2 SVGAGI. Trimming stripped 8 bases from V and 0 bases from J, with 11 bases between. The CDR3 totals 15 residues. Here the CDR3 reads CASSRTSSGANVLTF. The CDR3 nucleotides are TGTGCCAGCTCGCGGACGTCCTCTGGGGCCAACGTCCTGACTTTC.

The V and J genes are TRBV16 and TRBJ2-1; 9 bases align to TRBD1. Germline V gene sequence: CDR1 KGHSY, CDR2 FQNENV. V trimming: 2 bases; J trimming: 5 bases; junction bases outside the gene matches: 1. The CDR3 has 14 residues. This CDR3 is CASSQGQGNNEQFF. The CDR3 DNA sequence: TGTGCCAGCAGCCAAGGACAGGGGAACAATGAGCAGTTCTTC.

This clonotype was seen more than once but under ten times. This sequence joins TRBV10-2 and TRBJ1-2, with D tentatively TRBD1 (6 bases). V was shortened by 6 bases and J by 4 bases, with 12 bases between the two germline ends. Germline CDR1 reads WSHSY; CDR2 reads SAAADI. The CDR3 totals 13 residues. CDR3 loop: CASSADRFYGYTF. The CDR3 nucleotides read TGCGCCAGCAGCGCCGACAGGTTCTATGGCTACACCTTC.

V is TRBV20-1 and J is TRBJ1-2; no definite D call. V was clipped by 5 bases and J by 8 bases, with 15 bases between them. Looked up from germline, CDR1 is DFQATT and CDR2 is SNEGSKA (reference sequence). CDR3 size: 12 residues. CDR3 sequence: CSAGRLSGGYTF. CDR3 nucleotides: TGCAGTGCTGGCCGGCTCTCCGGGGGCTACACCTTC.

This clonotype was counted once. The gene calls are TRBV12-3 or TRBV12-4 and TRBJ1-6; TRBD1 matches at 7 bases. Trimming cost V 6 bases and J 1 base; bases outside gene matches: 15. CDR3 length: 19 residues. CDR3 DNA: TGTGCCAGCAGCTACGCTCGGACAGGACCGGAATCCTATAATTCACCCCTCCACTTT. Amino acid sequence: CASSYARTGPESYNSPLHF.

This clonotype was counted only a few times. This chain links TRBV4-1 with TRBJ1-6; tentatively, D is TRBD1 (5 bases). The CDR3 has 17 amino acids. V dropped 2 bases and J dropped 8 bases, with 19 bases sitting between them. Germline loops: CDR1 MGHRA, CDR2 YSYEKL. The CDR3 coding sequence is TGCGCCAGCAGCCAATTTCCCCCCGGGCAGGGAGATTCACCCCTCCACTTT. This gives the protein CASSQFPPGQGDSPLHF.

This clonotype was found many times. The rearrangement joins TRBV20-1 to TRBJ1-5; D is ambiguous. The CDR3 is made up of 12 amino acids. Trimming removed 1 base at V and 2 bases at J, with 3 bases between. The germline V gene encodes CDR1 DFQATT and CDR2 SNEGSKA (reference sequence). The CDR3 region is CSARGGNQPQHF. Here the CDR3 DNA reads TGCAGTGCTAGAGGGGGCAATCAGCCCCAGCATTTT.

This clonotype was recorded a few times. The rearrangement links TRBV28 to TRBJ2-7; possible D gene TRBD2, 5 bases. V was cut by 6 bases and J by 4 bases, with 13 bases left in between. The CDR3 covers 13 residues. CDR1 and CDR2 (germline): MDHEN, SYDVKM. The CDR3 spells CASSNGGSYEQYV. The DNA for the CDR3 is TGTGCCAGCAGCAACGGCGGGTCGTACGAGCAGTACGTC.

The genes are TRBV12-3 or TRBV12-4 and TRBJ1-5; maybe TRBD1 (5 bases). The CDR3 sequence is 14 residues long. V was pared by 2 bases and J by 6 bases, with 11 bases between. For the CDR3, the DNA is TGTGCCAGCAGTTTATTCGAGGGGCCTCAGCCCCAGCATTTT. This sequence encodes CASSLFEGPQPQHF.

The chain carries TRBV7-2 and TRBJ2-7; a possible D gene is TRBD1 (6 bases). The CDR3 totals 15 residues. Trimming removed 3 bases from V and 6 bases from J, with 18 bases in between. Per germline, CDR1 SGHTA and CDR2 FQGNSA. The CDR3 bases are TGTGCCAGCAGCTTTCTGGGCAGGGGAATCGGCGAGCAGTACTTC. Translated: CASSFLGRGIGEQYF.

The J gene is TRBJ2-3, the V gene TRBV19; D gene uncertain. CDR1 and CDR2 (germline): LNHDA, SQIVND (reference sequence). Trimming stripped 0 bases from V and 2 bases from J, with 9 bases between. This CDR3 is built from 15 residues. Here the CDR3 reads CASSIDYPFTDTQYF. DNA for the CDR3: TGTGCCAGTAGTATAGATTACCCTTTCACAGATACGCAGTATTTT.

In nucleotides, the CDR3 is TGTGCCACCAGCAGAGGACCTGGGAATCGGAAGACCCAGTACTTC. It is translated as CATSRGPGNRKTQYF. This chain connects TRBV15 to TRBJ2-5; D call uncertain. This CDR3 comprises 15 residues. V lost 1 base and J lost 6, with 15 bases in between. Germline CDR1 and CDR2: LNHNV and YYDKDF (reference sequence).

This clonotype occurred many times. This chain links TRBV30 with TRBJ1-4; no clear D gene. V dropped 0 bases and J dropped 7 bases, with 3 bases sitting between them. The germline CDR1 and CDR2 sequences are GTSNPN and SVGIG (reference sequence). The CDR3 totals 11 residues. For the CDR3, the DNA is TGTGCCTGGAGTGTAGGTGAAAAACTGTTTTTT. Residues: CAWSVGEKLFF.

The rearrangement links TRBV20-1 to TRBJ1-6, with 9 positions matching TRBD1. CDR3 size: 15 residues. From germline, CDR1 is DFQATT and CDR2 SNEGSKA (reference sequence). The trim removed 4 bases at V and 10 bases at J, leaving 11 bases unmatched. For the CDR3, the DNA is TGCAGTGCTAACCGAGCCGGGACAGGGAGATCACCCCTCCACTTT. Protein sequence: CSANRAGTGRSPLHF.